This T cell receptor (beta chain) emerged from a study of T cell responses to AZD1222 COVID-19 vaccine. In germline, CDR1 is SGHAT, CDR2 FQNNGV. The CDR3 is made up of 15 amino acids. Trimming stripped 2 bases from V and 7 bases from J, with 14 bases between. This table comes from immunoSEQ multiplex PCR, and its TCRdb copy is limited to in-frame clones, with some not included. The repertoire includes roughly 140,000 clones, roughly nine tenths of them detected once, and more than 6.5% sits in the top ten. The source is an adult who had recovered from COVID-19. The chain is built from TRBV11-2 and TRBJ2-2, with D possibly TRBD2 on 6 matching bases. The sequenced sample was peripheral blood, obtained after recovery from COVID-19. In nucleotides, the CDR3 is TGTGCCAGCAGCTTATCTGGGAGGAGGGTCGGGGAGCTGTTTTTT. Amino acid sequence: CASSLSGRRVGELFF.